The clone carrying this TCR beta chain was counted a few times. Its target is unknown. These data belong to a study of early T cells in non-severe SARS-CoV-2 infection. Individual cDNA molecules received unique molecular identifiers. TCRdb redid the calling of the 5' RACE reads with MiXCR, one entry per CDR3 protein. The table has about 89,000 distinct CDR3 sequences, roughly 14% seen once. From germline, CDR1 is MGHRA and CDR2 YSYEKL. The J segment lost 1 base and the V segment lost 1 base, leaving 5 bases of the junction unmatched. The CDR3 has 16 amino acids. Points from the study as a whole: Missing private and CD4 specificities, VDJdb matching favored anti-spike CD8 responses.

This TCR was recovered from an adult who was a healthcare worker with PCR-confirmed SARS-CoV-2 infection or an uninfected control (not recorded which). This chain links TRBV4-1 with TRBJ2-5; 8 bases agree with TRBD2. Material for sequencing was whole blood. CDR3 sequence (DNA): TGCGCCAGCAGCCAAGTCAGCGGGGGTGTCCAAGAGACCCAGTACTTC. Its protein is CASSQVSGGVQETQYF.